At least ten counts were recorded for the clone carrying this T cell receptor (beta chain). The sample originates from a study of identical twins. TCRdb re-derived calls from the 5' RACE reads in MiXCR, one entry per CDR3 protein. The table records some 1,700,000 distinct CDR3 sequences, about 31% of them present only once. CDR1 and CDR2 from the germline V gene are LGHDT and YNNKEL (reference sequence). CDR3 length: 13 amino acids. Trimming stripped 6 bases from V and 5 bases from J, with 11 bases between. This TCR was recovered from a newborn girl in good health. Sequencing input: cord blood. This chain links TRBV3-1 with TRBJ2-1; D gene unclear. CDR3 DNA sequence: TGTGCCAGCAGTCCCCTAACCAACAATGAGCAGTTCTTC. It translates to CASSPLTNNEQFF.